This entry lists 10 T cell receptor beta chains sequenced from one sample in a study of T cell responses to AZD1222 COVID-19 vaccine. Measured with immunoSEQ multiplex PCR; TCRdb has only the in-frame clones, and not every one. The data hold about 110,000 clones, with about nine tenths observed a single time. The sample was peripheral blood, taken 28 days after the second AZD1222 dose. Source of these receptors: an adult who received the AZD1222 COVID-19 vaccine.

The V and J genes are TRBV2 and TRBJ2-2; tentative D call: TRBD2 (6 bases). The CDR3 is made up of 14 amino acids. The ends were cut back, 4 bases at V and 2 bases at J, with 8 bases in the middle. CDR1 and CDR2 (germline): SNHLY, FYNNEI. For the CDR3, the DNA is TGTGCCAGCAGTGGTAGCGGAAACACCGGGGAGCTGTTTTTT. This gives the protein CASSGSGNTGELFF. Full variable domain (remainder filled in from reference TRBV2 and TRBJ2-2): EPEVTQTPSHQVTQMGQEVILRCVPISNHLYFYWYRQILGQKVEFLVSFYNNEISEKSEIFDDQFSVERPDGSNFTLKIRSTKLEDSAMYFCASSGSGNTGELFFGEGSRLTVL.

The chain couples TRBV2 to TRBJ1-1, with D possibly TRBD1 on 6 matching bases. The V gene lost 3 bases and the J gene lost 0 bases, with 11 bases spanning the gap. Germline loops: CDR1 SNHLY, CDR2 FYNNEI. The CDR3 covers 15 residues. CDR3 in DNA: TGTGCCAGCAGTGAGCAGGGGCCCTTGAACACTGAAGCTTTCTTT. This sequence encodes CASSEQGPLNTEAFF.

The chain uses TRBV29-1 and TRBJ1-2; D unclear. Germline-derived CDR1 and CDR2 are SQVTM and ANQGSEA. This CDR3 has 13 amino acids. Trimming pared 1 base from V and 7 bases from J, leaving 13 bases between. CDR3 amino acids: CSVEVGGGGGYTF. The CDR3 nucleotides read TGCAGCGTTGAAGTAGGCGGAGGAGGTGGCTACACCTTC. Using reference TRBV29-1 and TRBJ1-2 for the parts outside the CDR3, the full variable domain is SAVISQKPSRDICQRGTSLTIQCQVDSQVTMMFWYRQQPGQSLTLIATANQGSEATYESGFVIDKFPISRPNLTFSTLTVSNMSPEDSSIYLCSVEVGGGGGYTFGSGTRLTVV.

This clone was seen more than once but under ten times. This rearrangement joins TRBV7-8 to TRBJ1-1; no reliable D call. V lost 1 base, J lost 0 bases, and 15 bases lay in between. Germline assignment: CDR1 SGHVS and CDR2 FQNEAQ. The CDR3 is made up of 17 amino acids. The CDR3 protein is CASSLGISGYMNTEAFF. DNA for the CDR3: TGTGCCAGCAGCTTAGGGATTTCGGGATACATGAACACTGAAGCTTTCTTT.

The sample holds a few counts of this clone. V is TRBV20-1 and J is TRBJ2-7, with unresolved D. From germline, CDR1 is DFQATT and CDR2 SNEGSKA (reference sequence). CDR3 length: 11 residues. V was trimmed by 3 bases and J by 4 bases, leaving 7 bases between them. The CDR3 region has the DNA TGCAGTGCTAGTAGTCCGTACGAGCAGTACTTC. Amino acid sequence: CSASSPYEQYF.

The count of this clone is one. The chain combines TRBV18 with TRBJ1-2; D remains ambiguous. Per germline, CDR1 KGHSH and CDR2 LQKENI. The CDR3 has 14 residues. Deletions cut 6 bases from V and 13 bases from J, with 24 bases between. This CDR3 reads CASSLFELDGGSTF. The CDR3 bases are TGTGCCAGCTCGCTATTTGAACTCGACGGCGGCAGCACCTTC.

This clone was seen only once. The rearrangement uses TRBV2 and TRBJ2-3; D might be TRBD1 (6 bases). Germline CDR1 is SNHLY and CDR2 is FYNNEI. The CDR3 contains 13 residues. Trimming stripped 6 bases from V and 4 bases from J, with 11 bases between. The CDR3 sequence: CASSPQGSDTQYF. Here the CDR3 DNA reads TGTGCCAGCAGCCCACAGGGTTCAGATACGCAGTATTTT.

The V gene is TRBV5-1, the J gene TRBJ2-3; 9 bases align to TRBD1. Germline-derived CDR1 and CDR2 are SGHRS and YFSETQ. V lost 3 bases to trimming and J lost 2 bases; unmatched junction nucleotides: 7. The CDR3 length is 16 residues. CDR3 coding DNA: TGCGCCAGCAGCTGGGGGGACAGGGCGGACACAGATACGCAGTATTTT. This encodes CASSWGDRADTDTQYF.

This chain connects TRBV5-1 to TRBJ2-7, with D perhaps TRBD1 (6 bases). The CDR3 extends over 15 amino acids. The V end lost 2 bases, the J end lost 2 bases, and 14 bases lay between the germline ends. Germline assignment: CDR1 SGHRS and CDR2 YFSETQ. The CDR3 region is CASSFPDRPTYEQYF. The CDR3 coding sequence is TGCGCCAGCAGCTTCCCCGACAGGCCTACCTACGAGCAGTACTTC.

The CDR3 nucleotides are TGTGCCAGTAGACAGGGGGCGAACACTGAAGCTTTCTTT. As protein: CASRQGANTEAFF. The chain recombines TRBV19 with TRBJ1-1; 9 positions match TRBD1. Germline assignment: CDR1 LNHDA and CDR2 SQIVND (reference sequence). This CDR3 spans 13 amino acids. V lost 6 bases to trimming and J lost 1 base; unmatched junction nucleotides: 0.